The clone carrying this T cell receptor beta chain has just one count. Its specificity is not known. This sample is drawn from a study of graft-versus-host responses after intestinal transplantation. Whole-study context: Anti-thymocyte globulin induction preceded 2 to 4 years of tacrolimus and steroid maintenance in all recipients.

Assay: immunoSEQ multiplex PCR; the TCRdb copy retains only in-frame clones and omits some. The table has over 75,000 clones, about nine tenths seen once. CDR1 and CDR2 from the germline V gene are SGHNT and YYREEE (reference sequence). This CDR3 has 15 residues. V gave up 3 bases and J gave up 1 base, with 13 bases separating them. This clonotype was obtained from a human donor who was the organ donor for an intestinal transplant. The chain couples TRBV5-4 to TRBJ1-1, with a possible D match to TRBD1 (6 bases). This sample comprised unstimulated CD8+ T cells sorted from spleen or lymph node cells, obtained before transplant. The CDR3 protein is CASSYIQGGNTEAFF. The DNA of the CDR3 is TGTGCCAGCAGCTATATACAGGGTGGGAACACTGAAGCTTTCTTT.